A selection of T cell receptor beta chains follows, all from one sample in a study of cytomegalovirus exposure and HLA in healthy donors. Data came from immunoSEQ multiplex PCR; TCRdb stores just in-frame clones and leaves some out. The sample gives some 100,000 clones, 76% of which show up once; around 3.8% is in the top ten. The sequenced sample consisted of PBMCs. The source is a woman between 45 and 65 years old in good health and CMV-seropositive. Each CDR3 is given with its conserved first and last residue. The D gene is left open where the match is weak. Size is stated for part of the rows, as once, few or many counts, or as a class when the clone is expanded.

>TRBJ1-5|.|TRBV10-2|TRBD1
TGCGCCAGCAGTACTGGACAGGGCCAGCCCCAGCATTTT
CASSTGQGQPQHF
>TRBJ2-2|.|TRBV5-1|TRBD2
TGCGCCAGCAGCGGTAAAGCGGGGGGCACCGGGGAGCTGTTTTTT
CASSGKAGGTGELFF
>TRBJ1-4|.|TRBV6-1|.
TGTGCCAGCAGCAGACGGGATAATGAAAAACTGTTTTTT
CASSRRDNEKLFF
>TRBJ1-4|once|TRBV16|TRBD1
TGTGCCAGCAGCCCGACAGGGATGGGCGAAAAACTGTTTTTT
CASSPTGMGEKLFF
>TRBJ2-7|.|TRBV27|TRBD2
TGTGCCAGCAGTCCTTACGAGATTGGGGGGGACGAGCAGTACTTC
CASSPYEIGGDEQYF
>TRBJ2-3|.|TRBV25-1|TRBD1
TGTGCCAGCAGCGGGACAGGGGGCAGTAGCACAGATACGCAGTATTTT
CASSGTGGSSTDTQYF
>TRBJ2-5|.|TRBV5-5|.
TGTGCCAGCAGCTTGGCCGCGGAGACCCAGTACTTC
CASSLAAETQYF
>TRBJ2-7|.|TRBV11-2|.
TGTGCCAGCAGCCCAGGTAGGCCGTACGAGCAGTACTTC
CASSPGRPYEQYF
>TRBJ2-1|.|TRBV30|.
TGTGCCTGGAGTCCCGGGACTGCATACAATGAGCAGTTCTTC
CAWSPGTAYNEQFF
>TRBJ1-2|.|TRBV7-8|.
TGTGCCAGCAACGCTTCACCAACAGCAGCTAACTATGGCTACACCTTC
CASNASPTAANYGYTF
>TRBJ1-3|.|TRBV6-6|.
TGTGCCAGCAGGGACAGTGGAAACACCATATATTTT
CASRDSGNTIYF
>TRBJ1-1|.|TRBV11-3|.
TGTGCCAGCAGCTCCGGACTGGGTGAAGCTTTCTTT
CASSSGLGEAFF
>TRBJ2-7|.|TRBV11-3|.
TGTGCCAGCAGCTTAAGGGAACAGGCCTACGAGCAGTACTTC
CASSLREQAYEQYF